This TCR beta chain was documented in a study of a mutant IDH1 vaccine in newly diagnosed glioma. Time point given: week 47, end of study. Topical imiquimod was applied with each vaccine dose, which held 300 ug of mutant IDH1 20-mer peptide. The CDR3 loop spans 14 amino acids. Trimming took 4 bases from V and 2 from J, leaving 9 bases between them. CDR1 is KGHSH and CDR2 is LQKENI in the germline V gene. With respect to this clone: Its antigen is not identified.

The repertoire was sequenced with immunoSEQ multiplex PCR; TCRdb's copy has only in-frame clones and lacks some. The sample has roughly 32,000 clones; roughly 90% are singletons. The sample here was PBMCs, taken from a glioma patient whose treatment included an IDH1 peptide vaccine. The clonotype comes from a man aged 40-50 years with glioma. This rearrangement joins TRBV18 to TRBJ1-5; D not certain. CDR3 in amino acids: CASSLSGGNQPQHF. The CDR3 DNA reads TGTGCCAGCTCACTGAGTGGGGGCAATCAGCCCCAGCATTTT. The whole variable domain, remainder taken from reference TRBV18 and TRBJ1-5, is NAGVMQNPRHLVRRRGQEARLRCSPMKGHSHVYWYRQLPEEGLKFMVYLQKENIIDESGMPKERFSAEFPKEGPSILRIQQVVRGDSAAYFCASSLSGGNQPQHFGDGTRLSIL.